The 19 T cell receptor beta chains below come from one sample, sequenced in a study of blood T cell repertoires in COVID-19. Data came from immunoSEQ multiplex PCR; TCRdb stores just in-frame clones and leaves some out. Among fewer than 250,000 clones, around four fifths were seen once, and the ten largest hold 5% to 7%. Sequenced sample: peripheral blood. Receptor source: a woman in her sixties or seventies with active or convalescent COVID-19.

The chain uses TRBV5-6 and TRBJ2-5, with 9 bases matching TRBD1. Germline V lookup: CDR1 SGHDT, CDR2 YYEEEE. The CDR3 has 15 residues. With 2 bases clipped from V and 4 bases from J, the junction kept 6 bases outside the gene matches. The CDR3 nucleotides are TGTGCCAGCAGCTTTGGGACAGGGCCAGGAGAGACCCAGTACTTC. Translating it yields CASSFGTGPGETQYF.

The chain is built from TRBV4-1 and TRBJ1-1; TRBD1 agrees at 9 bases. V dropped 3 bases and J dropped 2; count of bases not matched to a gene: 1. This CDR3 has 14 residues. The V gene's germline CDR1 is MGHRA and CDR2 YSYEKL. In DNA form, the CDR3 reads TGCGCCAGCAGCCAGGGACAGGGTAACACTGAAGCTTTCTTT. Amino acids: CASSQGQGNTEAFF.

This chain connects TRBV2 to TRBJ1-1; maybe TRBD1 (5 bases). The CDR3 consists of 13 residues. Trimming removed 6 bases at V and 1 base at J, with 9 bases between. The germline gives CDR1 SNHLY, CDR2 FYNNEI. The CDR3 DNA is TGTGCCAGCAGGGTGGACACGAACACTGAAGCTTTCTTT. Translated: CASRVDTNTEAFF.

The chain recombines TRBV5-1 with TRBJ2-2; D is possibly TRBD2 (7 bases). The CDR3 has 15 residues. The ends were cut back, 1 base at V and 3 bases at J, with 10 bases in the middle. Germline V gene data show CDR1 as SGHRS and CDR2 as YFSETQ. CDR3 coding DNA: TGCGCCAGCAGCTTGCGGGGGGCGCACACCGGGGAGCTGTTTTTT. It encodes CASSLRGAHTGELFF.

The rearrangement uses TRBV5-4 and TRBJ2-1; TRBD2 aligns across 13 bases. V dropped 0 bases and J dropped 10; count of bases not matched to a gene: 7. The length of the CDR3 is 16 residues. The germline CDR1 and CDR2 sequences are SGHNT and YYREEE (reference sequence). CDR3 protein: CASSLARLAGGREQFF. The CDR3, as DNA: TGTGCCAGCAGCTTGGCCAGACTAGCGGGGGGTAGGGAGCAGTTCTTC. The whole variable domain, remainder taken from reference TRBV5-4 and TRBJ2-1, is ETGVTQSPTHLIKTRGQQVTLRCSSQSGHNTVSWYQQALGQGPQFIFQYYREEENGRGNFPPRFSGLQFPNYSSELNVNALELDDSALYLCASSLARLAGGREQFFGPGTRLTVL.

Points on this clone: The same CDR3 is also encoded by other DNA sequences in this sample. This chain links TRBV5-1 with TRBJ1-4; D gene ambiguous. The CDR3 length is 13 residues. The germline V and J ends were trimmed by 0 bases and 4 bases, with 4 bases remaining between them. Germline lookup yields CDR1 SGHRS and CDR2 YFSETQ. DNA for the CDR3: TGCGCCAGCAGCTTGGACAATAATGAAAAACTGTTTTTT. The encoded protein is CASSLDNNEKLFF.

This clone was seen a single time. The genes are TRBV3-1 (or the pseudogene TRBV3-2) and TRBJ2-5, with TRBD2 matching 10 bases. J was trimmed by 1 base and V by 1 base; bases with no gene match: 9. CDR3 length equals 18 residues. Germline CDR1 LGHDT, CDR2 YNNKEL (reference sequence). The CDR3 nucleotides are TGTGCCAGCAGCCAAGCAGGAGCTAGCGGGGGCTTCCAAGAGACCCAGTACTTC. Amino acids: CASSQAGASGGFQETQYF.

The V call is TRBV21-1, the J call TRBJ2-5; the table's D call of TRBD2 was not tested on the DNA. TRBV21-1 is tagged as a pseudogene. This CDR3 comprises 17 residues. CDR3 residues: CASSKDGTSSQYGTQYF. As DNA, the CDR3 is TGTGCCAGCAGCAAAGACGGGACTAGCAGCCAATATGGGACCCAGTACTTC.

The chain has TRBV19 and TRBJ2-7; 7 bases line up with TRBD2. CDR3 length: 15 residues. V gave up 3 bases and J gave up 2 bases; unmatched junction bases: 7. Germline V CDR1 and CDR2: LNHDA, SQIVND (reference sequence). The CDR3 is CASSILLAQTYEQYF. The CDR3 DNA reads TGTGCCAGTAGTATTCTACTAGCGCAAACCTACGAGCAGTACTTC.

V gene TRBV28 combines with J gene TRBJ1-6; TRBD1 agrees at 9 bases. With 5 bases clipped from V and 9 bases from J, the junction kept 5 bases outside the gene matches. The CDR3 sequence is 14 residues long. Germline V gene data show CDR1 as MDHEN and CDR2 as SYDVKM. CDR3 coding DNA: TGTGCCAGCAGTCGACAGGGGGTAGGTTCACCCCTCCACTTT. Amino acids: CASSRQGVGSPLHF. Together with reference TRBV28 and TRBJ1-6, the CDR3 gives the full variable domain: DVKVTQSSRYLVKRTGEKVFLECVQDMDHENMFWYRQDPGLGLRLIYFSYDVKMKEKGDIPEGYSVSREKKERFSLILESASTNQTSMYLCASSRQGVGSPLHFGNGTRLTVT.

The chain carries TRBV7-9 and TRBJ2-7; D gene ambiguous. Germline V gene data show CDR1 as SEHNR and CDR2 as FQNEAQ (reference sequence). CDR3 length: 12 amino acids. V gave up 4 bases and J gave up 3 bases, with 7 bases separating them. The CDR3: CASSSINYEQYF. The CDR3 DNA is TGTGCCAGCAGCTCAATCAACTACGAGCAGTACTTC.

V usage is TRBV7-8 and J usage is TRBJ1-1; D perhaps matches TRBD1 (5 bases). The germline CDR1 and CDR2 sequences are SGHVS and FQNEAQ. The CDR3 contains 14 residues. V shed 6 bases and J shed 5 bases, with 16 bases lying between them. The CDR3 DNA reads as TGTGCCAGCAGAGAGGTGGAGGGGAGGACTGAAGCTTTCTTT. Protein sequence: CASREVEGRTEAFF.

The rearrangement links TRBV5-1 to TRBJ2-5; the match to TRBD2 covers 7 bases. The trim removed 2 bases at V and 5 bases at J, leaving 18 bases unmatched. CDR3 length equals 18 residues. From germline, CDR1 is SGHRS and CDR2 YFSETQ. The CDR3 spells CASSFEPPSGGGRETQYF. The CDR3 DNA sequence: TGCGCCAGCAGCTTTGAACCCCCATCGGGGGGTGGTCGGGAGACCCAGTACTTC.

The chain is built from TRBV7-6 and TRBJ2-2, with unresolved D. Trimming shortened V by 1 base and J by 4 bases, and 16 bases separated the two germline ends. This CDR3 is built from 17 residues. Germline V gives CDR1 SGHVS, CDR2 FNYEAQ. CDR3 DNA: TGTGCCAGCAGCTTAGGGCCCGGGTCCCCGCTCACCGGGGAGCTGTTTTTT. Translating gives CASSLGPGSPLTGELFF.

This clone was counted between two and nine times. The chain recombines TRBV5-1 with TRBJ2-6; no clear D. With 1 base removed from V and 0 bases from J, the gap between germline ends came to 5 bases. CDR3 length: 15 residues. CDR1 is SGHRS, CDR2 YFSETQ, per germline. The CDR3 loop is CASSLWSSGANVLTF. The CDR3, as DNA: TGCGCCAGCAGCTTGTGGAGCTCTGGGGCCAACGTCCTGACTTTC.

The DNA of the CDR3 is TGTGCCAGCAGCTTGGGGACAGGGGGTTACAATGAGCAGTTCTTC. Translating gives CASSLGTGGYNEQFF. The rearrangement uses TRBV5-4 and TRBJ2-1, with 10 positions matching TRBD1. The CDR3 spans 15 residues. CDR1 and CDR2 from the germline V gene are SGHNT and YYREEE (reference sequence). Trimming removed 0 bases from V and 4 bases from J; junction bases left unmatched: 1.

The V call is TRBV18, the J call TRBJ2-5; 13 positions agree with TRBD2. CDR1 and CDR2 (germline): KGHSH, LQKENI. V gave up 3 bases and J gave up 5 bases; unmatched junction bases: 3. CDR3 length equals 15 residues. CDR3: CASSPGTSGMETQYF. The CDR3 DNA is TGTGCCAGCTCACCCGGGACTAGCGGGATGGAGACCCAGTACTTC.

J is TRBJ2-2 and V is TRBV6-5; tentatively, D is TRBD1 (6 bases). The CDR3 length is 15 residues. Germline V CDR1 and CDR2: MNHEY, SVGAGI. The V gene lost 6 bases and the J gene lost 3 bases, with 14 bases spanning the gap. The CDR3 sequence: CASRNRDTYTGELFF. The CDR3 DNA follows: TGTGCCAGCAGGAACCGGGACACCTACACCGGGGAGCTGTTTTTT.

This chain links TRBV5-5 with TRBJ2-3, with TRBD2 identical over 9 bases. After removal of 4 bases from V and 6 bases from J, the junction contained 9 bases not matched to a gene. The germline V gene has CDR1 SGHKS and CDR2 YYEKEE (reference sequence). The CDR3 is 15 amino acids. CDR3 residues: CASSEVAGVRDTQYF. In nucleotides, the CDR3 is TGTGCCAGCAGCGAGGTAGCGGGAGTACGGGATACGCAGTATTTT.